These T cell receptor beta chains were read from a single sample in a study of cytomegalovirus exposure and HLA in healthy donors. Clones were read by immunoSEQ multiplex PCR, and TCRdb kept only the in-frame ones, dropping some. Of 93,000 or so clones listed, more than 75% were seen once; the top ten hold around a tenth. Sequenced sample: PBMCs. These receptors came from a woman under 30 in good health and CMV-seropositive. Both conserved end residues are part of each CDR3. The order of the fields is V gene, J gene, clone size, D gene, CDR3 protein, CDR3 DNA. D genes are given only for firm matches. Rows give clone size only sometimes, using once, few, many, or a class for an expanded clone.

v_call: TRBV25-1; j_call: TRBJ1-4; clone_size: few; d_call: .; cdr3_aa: CASSVRTNGEKLFF; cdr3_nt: TGTGCCAGCAGTGTTAGGACAAACGGGGAAAAACTGTTTTTT
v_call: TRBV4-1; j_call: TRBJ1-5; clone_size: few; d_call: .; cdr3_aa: CASSQERGPGDQSQHF; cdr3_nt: TGCGCCAGCAGCCAAGAAAGGGGCCCAGGCGATCAGTCCCAGCATTTT
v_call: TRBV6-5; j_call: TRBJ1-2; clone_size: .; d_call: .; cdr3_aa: CASSYPGNYGYTF; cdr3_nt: TGTGCCAGCAGTTACCCGGGTAACTATGGCTACACCTTC
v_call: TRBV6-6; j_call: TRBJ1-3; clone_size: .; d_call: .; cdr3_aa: CASSYGTTISGNTIYF; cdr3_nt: TGTGCCAGCAGTTACGGGACAACCATATCTGGAAACACCATATATTTT
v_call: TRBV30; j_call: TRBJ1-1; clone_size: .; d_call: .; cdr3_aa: CAWTHSNTEAFF; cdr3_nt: TGTGCCTGGACCCACAGCAACACTGAAGCTTTCTTT
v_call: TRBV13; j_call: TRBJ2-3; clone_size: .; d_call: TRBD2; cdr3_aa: CASSPRLGGGGTDTQYF; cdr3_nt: TGTGCCAGCAGCCCCCGTCTGGGCGGGGGGGGCACAGATACGCAGTATTTT
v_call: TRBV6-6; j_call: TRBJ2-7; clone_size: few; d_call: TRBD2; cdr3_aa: CASSYGTSGNYEQYF; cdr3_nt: TGTGCCAGCAGTTATGGGACTAGCGGAAACTACGAGCAGTACTTC
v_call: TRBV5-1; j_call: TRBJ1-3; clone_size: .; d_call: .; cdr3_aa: CASSFVGGLLSGNTIYF; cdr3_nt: TGCGCCAGCAGCTTTGTGGGGGGACTCCTCTCTGGAAACACCATATATTTT
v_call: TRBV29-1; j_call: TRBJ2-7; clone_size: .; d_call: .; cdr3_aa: CSVVGLTSTPYEQYF; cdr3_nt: TGCAGCGTTGTGGGCCTAACTTCCACTCCCTACGAGCAGTACTTC
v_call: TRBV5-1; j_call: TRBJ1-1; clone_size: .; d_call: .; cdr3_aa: CASRGAGRGDTEAFF; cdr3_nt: TGCGCCAGCAGGGGGGCAGGGAGGGGAGACACTGAAGCTTTCTTT
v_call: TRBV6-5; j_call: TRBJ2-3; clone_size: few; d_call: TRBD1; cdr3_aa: CASRPGQHTDTQYF; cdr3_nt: TGTGCCAGCAGACCGGGACAGCACACAGATACGCAGTATTTT
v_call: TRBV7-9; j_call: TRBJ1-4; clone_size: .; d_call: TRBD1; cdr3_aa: CASSLQGAREKLFF; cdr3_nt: TGTGCCAGCAGCCTTCAGGGGGCTAGGGAAAAACTGTTTTTT
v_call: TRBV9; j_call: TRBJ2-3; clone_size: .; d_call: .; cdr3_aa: CASSVYGGKTTDTQYF; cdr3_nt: TGTGCCAGCAGCGTCTATGGCGGGAAGACCACAGATACGCAGTATTTT
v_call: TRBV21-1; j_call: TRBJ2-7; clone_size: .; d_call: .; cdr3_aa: CASSKAPRTGYEQYF; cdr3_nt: TGTGCCAGCAGCAAAGCTCCCAGGACTGGATACGAGCAGTACTTC
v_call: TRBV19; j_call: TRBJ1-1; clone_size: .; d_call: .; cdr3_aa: CASSIVAVTNTEAFF; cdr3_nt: TGTGCCAGTAGTATCGTAGCGGTTACCAACACTGAAGCTTTCTTT
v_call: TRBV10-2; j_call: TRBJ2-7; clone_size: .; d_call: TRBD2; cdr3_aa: CASGGISSGYEQYF; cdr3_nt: TGCGCCAGCGGGGGGATATCTAGCGGCTACGAGCAGTACTTC
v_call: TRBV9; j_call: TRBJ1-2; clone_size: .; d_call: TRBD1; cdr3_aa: CASTLTGGGNYGYTF; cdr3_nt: TGTGCCAGCACCTTGACAGGGGGAGGTAACTATGGCTACACCTTC
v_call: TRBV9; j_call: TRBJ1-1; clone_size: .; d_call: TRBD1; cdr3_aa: CASSTSGQGAWGTEAFF; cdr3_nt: TGTGCCAGCAGCACAAGTGGACAGGGGGCTTGGGGCACTGAAGCTTTCTTT
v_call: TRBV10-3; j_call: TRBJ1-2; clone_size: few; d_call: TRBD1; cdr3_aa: CAINTPGTGISTF; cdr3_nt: TGTGCCATCAACACCCCCGGGACAGGGATTTCCACCTTC
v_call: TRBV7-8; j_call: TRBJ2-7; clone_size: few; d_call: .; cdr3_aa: CASSLGGSAGYEQYF; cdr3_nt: TGTGCCAGCAGCTTAGGAGGATCAGCCGGCTACGAGCAGTACTTC
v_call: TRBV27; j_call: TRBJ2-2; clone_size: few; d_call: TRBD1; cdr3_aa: CASSLSSRTGVPGELFF; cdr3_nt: TGTGCCAGCAGTTTATCGTCCAGGACAGGGGTTCCCGGGGAGCTGTTTTTT
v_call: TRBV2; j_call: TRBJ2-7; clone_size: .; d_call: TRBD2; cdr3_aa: CASRPRLAVYEQYF; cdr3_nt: TGTGCCAGCAGACCCAGGCTAGCGGTGTACGAGCAGTACTTC
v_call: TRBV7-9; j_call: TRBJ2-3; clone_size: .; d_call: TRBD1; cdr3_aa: CASSFRDRGPTAQYF; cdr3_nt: TGTGCCAGCAGCTTCCGGGACAGGGGGCCGACGGCGCAGTATTTT
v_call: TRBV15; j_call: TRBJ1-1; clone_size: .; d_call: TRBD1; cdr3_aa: CATRKRTGVEAFF; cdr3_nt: TGTGCCACCAGGAAAAGGACAGGGGTTGAAGCTTTCTTT
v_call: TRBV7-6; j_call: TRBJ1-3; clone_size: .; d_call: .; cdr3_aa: CASSLESGSGNTIYF; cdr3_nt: TGTGCCAGCAGCTTAGAGTCGGGGTCTGGAAACACCATATATTTT
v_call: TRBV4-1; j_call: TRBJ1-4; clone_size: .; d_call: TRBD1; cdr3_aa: CASRWTGGEKLFF; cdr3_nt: TGCGCCAGCAGATGGACAGGGGGAGAAAAACTGTTTTTT
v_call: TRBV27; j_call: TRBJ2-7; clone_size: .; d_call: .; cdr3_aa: CASSSLGSGSYEQYF; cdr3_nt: TGTGCCAGCAGTTCACTGGGTAGCGGCTCCTACGAGCAGTACTTC
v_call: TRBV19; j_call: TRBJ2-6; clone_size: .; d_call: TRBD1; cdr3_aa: CASSTRLGTGSGANVLTF; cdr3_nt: TGTGCCAGTAGCACAAGATTAGGGACAGGCTCTGGGGCCAACGTCCTGACTTTC
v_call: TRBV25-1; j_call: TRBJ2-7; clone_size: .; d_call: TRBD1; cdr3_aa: CASSRGQGRSYEQYF; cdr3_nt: TGTGCCAGCAGTCGAGGACAGGGGCGCTCCTACGAGCAGTACTTC
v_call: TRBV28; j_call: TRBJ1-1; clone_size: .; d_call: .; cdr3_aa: CASFLRGTSTEAFF; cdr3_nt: TGTGCCAGCTTTCTGAGGGGGACTAGCACTGAAGCTTTCTTT
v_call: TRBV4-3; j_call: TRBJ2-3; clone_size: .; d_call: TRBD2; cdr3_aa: CASSQGALAGGDTQYF; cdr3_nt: TGCGCCAGCAGCCAAGGGGCACTAGCGGGAGGGGATACGCAGTATTTT
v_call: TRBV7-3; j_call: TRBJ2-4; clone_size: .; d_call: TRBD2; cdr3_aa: CASSLIGGAYDIQYF; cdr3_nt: TGTGCCAGCAGCTTAATCGGGGGGGCTTACGACATTCAGTACTTC
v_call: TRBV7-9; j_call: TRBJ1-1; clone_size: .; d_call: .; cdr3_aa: CASSFIRGTEAFF; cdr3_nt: TGTGCCAGCAGCTTCATTAGAGGCACTGAAGCTTTCTTT
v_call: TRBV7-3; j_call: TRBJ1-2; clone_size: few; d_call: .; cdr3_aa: CASSLRNAGSVNYGYTF; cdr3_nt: TGTGCCAGCAGCTTACGGAATGCAGGCAGTGTTAACTATGGCTACACCTTC
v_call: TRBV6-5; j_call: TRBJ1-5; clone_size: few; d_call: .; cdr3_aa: CASSSGTGPNNQPQHF; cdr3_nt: TGTGCCAGCAGTTCGGGGACTGGACCAAACAATCAGCCCCAGCATTTT
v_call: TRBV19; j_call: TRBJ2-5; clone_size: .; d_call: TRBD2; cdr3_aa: CASSSPSGGLYETQYF; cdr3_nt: TGTGCCAGTAGTAGTCCTAGCGGGGGATTATATGAGACCCAGTACTTC
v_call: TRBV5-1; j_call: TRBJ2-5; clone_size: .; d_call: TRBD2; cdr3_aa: CASSTVFGTSGSGEETQYF; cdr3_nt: TGCGCCAGCAGCACAGTATTCGGGACTAGCGGGAGCGGGGAAGAGACCCAGTACTTC
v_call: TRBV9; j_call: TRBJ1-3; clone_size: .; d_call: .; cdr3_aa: CASSSPIAPGGNTIYF; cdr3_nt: TGTGCCAGCAGCTCCCCTATAGCGCCCGGAGGTAACACCATATATTTT
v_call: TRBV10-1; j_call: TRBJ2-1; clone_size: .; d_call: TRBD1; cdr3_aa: CASSHRGNCEQFF; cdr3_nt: TGCGCCAGCAGTCACAGGGGGAATTGTGAGCAGTTCTTC
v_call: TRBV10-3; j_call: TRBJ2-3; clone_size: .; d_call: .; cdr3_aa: CAIRGARGEDTQYF; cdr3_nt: TGTGCCATCCGGGGGGCCAGGGGTGAAGATACGCAGTATTTT
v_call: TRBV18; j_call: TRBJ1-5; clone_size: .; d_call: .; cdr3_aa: CASSPRQGLGNQPQHF; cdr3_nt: TGTGCCAGCTCACCACGGCAGGGCCTGGGCAATCAGCCCCAGCATTTT
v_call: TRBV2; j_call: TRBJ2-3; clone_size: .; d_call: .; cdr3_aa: CATRGPGTDTQYF; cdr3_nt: TGTGCCACCCGCGGGCCTGGCACAGATACGCAGTATTTT
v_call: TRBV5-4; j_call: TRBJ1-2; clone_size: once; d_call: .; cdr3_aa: CASFEGAAMGGYTF; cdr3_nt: TGTGCCAGCTTCGAAGGGGCAGCGATGGGTGGCTACACCTTC
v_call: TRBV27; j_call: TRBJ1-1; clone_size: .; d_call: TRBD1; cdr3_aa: CASSTQGLYYEAFF; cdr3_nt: TGTGCCAGCAGCACACAGGGGCTCTACTATGAAGCTTTCTTT
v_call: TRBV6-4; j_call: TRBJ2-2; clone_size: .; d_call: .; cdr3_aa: CASSDLVIGQNTGELFF; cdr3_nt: TGTGCCAGCAGTGACTTAGTGATTGGACAGAACACCGGGGAGCTGTTTTTT
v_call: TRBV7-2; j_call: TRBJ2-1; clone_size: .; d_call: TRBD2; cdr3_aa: CASSLNSPGGPAEQFF; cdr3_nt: TGTGCCAGCAGCTTAAATTCGCCGGGAGGGCCAGCTGAGCAGTTCTTC
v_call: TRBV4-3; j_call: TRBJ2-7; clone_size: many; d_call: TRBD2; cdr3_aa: CASSQDVASGDYEQYF; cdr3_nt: TGCGCCAGCAGCCAAGATGTGGCTAGCGGAGATTACGAGCAGTACTTC
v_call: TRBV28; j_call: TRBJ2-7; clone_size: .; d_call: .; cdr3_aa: CASNSPWAGHQLGKSYEQYF; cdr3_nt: TGTGCCAGCAATTCCCCCTGGGCAGGGCATCAGCTAGGGAAATCCTACGAGCAGTACTTC
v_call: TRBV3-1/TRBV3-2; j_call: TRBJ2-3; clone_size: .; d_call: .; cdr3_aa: CASNTQYF; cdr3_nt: TGTGCCAGTAATACGCAGTATTTT
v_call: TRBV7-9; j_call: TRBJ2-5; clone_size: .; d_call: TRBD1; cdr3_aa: CASSPGTGRETQYF; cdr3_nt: TGTGCCAGCAGCCCGGGGACAGGCAGAGAGACCCAGTACTTC
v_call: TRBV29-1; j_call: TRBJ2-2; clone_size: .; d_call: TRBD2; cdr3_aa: CSVLSGGGTGELFF; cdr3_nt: TGCAGCGTCCTTAGCGGGGGCGGCACCGGGGAGCTGTTTTTT
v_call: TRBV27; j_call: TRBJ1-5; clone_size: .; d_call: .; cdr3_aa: CASSLWGGQDNQPQHF; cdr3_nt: TGTGCCAGCAGTTTATGGGGGGGGCAGGACAATCAGCCCCAGCATTTT
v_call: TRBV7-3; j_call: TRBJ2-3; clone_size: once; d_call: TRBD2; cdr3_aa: CASSLRGTGGGTDTQYF; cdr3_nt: TGTGCCAGCAGCTTAAGGGGTACGGGAGGCGGCACAGATACGCAGTATTTT